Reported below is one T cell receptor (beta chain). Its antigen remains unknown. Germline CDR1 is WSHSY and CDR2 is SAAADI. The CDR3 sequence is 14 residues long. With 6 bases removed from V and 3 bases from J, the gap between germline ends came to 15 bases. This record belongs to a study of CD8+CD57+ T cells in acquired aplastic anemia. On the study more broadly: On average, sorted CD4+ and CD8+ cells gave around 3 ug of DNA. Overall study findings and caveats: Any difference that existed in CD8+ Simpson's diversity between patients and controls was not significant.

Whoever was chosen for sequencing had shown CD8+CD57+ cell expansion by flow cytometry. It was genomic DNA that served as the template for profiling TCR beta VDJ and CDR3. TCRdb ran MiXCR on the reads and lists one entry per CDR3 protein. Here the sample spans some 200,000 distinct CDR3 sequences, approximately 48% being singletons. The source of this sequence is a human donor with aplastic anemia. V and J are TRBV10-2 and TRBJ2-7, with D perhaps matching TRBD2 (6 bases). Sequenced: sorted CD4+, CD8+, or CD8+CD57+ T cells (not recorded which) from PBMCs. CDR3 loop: CASSAGTSYYEQYF. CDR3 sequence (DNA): TGCGCCAGCAGCGCCGGGACTTCCTACTACGAGCAGTACTTC.